This T cell receptor (beta chain) came from a study of OX40 agonist ivuxolimab in advanced cancers. Study in general: At doses from 0.01 to 10 mg/kg, patients were given intravenous ivuxolimab every 2 weeks.

Findings and limits, study-wide: Relatively little clonal expansion, among the lowest observed, appeared in partial responders at 0.1-3.0 mg/kg.

This clone was seen a single time. The antigen is unknown. Autoimmune disease history or systemic immunosuppression led to patients being barred. Clones were sequenced by immunoSEQ multiplex PCR, and TCRdb holds only the in-frame ones, with some missing. The sample carries approximately 15,000 clones, around nine tenths recorded once. The CDR3 contains 13 residues. The germline gives CDR1 MNHNY, CDR2 SVGAGI (reference sequence). V shed 3 bases and J shed 3 bases, with 6 bases lying between them. Here the sequenced sample was CD4+ or CD8+ T cells sorted from blood, taken in a trial of the OX40 agonist ivuxolimab. This chain uses TRBV6-6 with TRBJ1-5; D is uncertain. The source is an adult with an advanced solid tumor such as melanoma, head and neck, liver or kidney cancer. DNA of the CDR3: TGTGCCAGCAGTTATTCAGACAATCAGCCCCAGCATTTT. Its translation is CASSYSDNQPQHF.